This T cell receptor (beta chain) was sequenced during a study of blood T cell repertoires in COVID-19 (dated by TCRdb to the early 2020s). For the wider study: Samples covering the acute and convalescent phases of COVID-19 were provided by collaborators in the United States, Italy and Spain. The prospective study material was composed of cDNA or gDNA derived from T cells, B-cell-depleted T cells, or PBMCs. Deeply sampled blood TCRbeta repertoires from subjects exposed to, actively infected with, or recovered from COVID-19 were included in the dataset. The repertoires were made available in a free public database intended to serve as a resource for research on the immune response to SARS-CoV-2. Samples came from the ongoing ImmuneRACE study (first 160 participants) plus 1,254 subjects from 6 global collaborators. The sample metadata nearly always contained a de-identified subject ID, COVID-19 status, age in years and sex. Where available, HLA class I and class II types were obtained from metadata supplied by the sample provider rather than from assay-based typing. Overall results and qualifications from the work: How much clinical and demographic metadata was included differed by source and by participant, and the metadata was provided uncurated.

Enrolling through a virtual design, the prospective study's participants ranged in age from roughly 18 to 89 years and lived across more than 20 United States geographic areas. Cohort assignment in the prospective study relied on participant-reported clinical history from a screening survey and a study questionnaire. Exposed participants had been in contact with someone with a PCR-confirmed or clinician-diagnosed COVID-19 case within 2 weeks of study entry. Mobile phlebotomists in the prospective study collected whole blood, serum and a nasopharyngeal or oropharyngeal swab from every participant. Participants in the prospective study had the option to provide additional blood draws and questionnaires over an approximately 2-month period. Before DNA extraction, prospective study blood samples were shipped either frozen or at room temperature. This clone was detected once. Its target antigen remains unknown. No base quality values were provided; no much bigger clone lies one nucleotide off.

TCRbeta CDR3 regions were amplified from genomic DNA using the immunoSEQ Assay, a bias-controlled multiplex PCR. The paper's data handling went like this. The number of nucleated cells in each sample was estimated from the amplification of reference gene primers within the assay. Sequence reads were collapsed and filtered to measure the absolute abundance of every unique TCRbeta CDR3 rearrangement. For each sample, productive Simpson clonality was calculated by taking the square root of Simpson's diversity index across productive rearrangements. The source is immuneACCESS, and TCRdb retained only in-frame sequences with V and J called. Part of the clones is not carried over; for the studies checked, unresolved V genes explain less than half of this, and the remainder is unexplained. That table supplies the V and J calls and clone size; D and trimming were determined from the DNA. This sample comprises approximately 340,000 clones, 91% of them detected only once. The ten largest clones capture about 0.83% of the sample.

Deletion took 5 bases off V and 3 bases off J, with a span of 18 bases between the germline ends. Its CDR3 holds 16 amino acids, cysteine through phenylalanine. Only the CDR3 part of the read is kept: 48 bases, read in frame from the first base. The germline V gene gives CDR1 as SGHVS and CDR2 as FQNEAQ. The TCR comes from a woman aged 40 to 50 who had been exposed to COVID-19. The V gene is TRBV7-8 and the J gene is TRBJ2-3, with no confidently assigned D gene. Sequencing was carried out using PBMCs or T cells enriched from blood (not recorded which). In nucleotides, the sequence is TGTGCCAGCAGCGGCGGCGGCGGAAACCCAACAGATACGCAGTATTTT. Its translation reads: CASSGGGGNPTDTQYF.